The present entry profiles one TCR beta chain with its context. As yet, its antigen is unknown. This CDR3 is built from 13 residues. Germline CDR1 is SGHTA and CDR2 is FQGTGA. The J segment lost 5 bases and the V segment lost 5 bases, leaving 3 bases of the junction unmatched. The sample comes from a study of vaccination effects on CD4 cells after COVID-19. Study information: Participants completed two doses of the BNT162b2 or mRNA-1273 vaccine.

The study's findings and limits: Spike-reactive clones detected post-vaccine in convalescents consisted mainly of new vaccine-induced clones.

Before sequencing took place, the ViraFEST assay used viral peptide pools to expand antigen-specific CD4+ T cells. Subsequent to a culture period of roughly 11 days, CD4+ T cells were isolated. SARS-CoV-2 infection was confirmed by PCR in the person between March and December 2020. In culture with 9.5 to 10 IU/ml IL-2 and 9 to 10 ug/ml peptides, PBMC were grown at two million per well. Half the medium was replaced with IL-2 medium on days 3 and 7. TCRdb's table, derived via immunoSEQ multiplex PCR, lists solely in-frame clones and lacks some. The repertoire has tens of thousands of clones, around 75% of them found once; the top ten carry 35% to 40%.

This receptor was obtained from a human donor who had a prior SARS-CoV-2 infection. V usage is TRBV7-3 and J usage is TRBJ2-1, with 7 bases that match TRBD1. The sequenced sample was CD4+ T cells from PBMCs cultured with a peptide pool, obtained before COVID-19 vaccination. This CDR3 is CASSRGTDNEQFF. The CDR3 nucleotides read TGTGCCAGCAGCCGAGGGACAGACAATGAGCAGTTCTTC.